These T cell receptor beta chains were read from a single sample in a study of cytomegalovirus exposure and HLA in healthy donors. Clones were read by immunoSEQ multiplex PCR, and TCRdb kept only the in-frame ones, dropping some. The sample lists about 160,000 clones, about 75% occurring once. Sequencing input: PBMCs. The receptors were sampled from a female donor in good health and CMV-seronegative. CDR3s include the opening cysteine and the closing phenylalanine or tryptophan. D genes are given only for firm matches. Expanded clones get a size class; other rows say once, few or many, or leave the size out.

J gene	clone size	V gene	D gene	CDR3 protein	CDR3 DNA
TRBJ2-5	NA	TRBV19	TRBD1	CASKQGAETQYF	TGTGCCAGTAAACAGGGGGCGGAGACCCAGTACTTC
TRBJ2-5	NA	TRBV6-1	TRBD1	CASSETRDRQETQYF	TGTGCCAGCAGTGAAACTAGGGACAGGCAAGAGACCCAGTACTTC
TRBJ2-1	NA	TRBV10-1	TRBD2	CASSDGLAGVNEQFF	TGCGCCAGCAGCGACGGACTAGCGGGGGTGAATGAGCAGTTCTTC
TRBJ2-5	once	TRBV2	TRBD2	CASTLEVAGSLETQYF	TGTGCCAGCACCTTGGAGGTAGCGGGGTCCCTAGAGACCCAGTACTTC
TRBJ1-4	NA	TRBV19	NA	CASSNPVRPNEKLFF	TGTGCCAGTAGCAACCCCGTGCGGCCTAATGAAAAACTGTTTTTT
TRBJ1-2	NA	TRBV30	TRBD1	CAWSVQGYYGYTF	TGTGCCTGGAGTGTACAGGGGTACTATGGCTACACCTTC
TRBJ2-2	NA	TRBV27	NA	CASSLILGTSARPDTGELFF	TGTGCCAGCAGTTTAATCCTGGGCACGTCCGCGCGCCCGGACACCGGGGAGCTGTTTTTT
TRBJ2-2	NA	TRBV27	TRBD1	CACSWTGVTGELFF	TGTGCCTGCAGTTGGACAGGGGTCACCGGGGAGCTGTTTTTT
TRBJ1-3	few	TRBV19	NA	CASSAGQPFSGNTIYF	TGTGCCAGTAGTGCAGGACAGCCCTTCTCTGGAAACACCATATATTTT
TRBJ1-1	NA	TRBV5-1	NA	CASSPGQQLVMNTEAFF	TGCGCCAGCAGCCCCGGACAGCAACTAGTTATGAACACTGAAGCTTTCTTT
TRBJ1-2	NA	TRBV2	TRBD1	CASTYYRGPNGYTF	TGTGCCAGCACCTATTACAGGGGGCCTAATGGCTACACCTTC
TRBJ2-3	NA	TRBV6-5	NA	CASRRRGLNTDTQYF	TGTGCCAGCAGAAGACGGGGTTTAAACACAGATACGCAGTATTTT
TRBJ2-3	NA	TRBV19	TRBD2	CASSIALAGGSGHTQYF	TGTGCCAGTAGTATAGCACTAGCGGGAGGGTCCGGCCATACGCAGTATTTT
TRBJ2-7	NA	TRBV5-1	NA	CASSLDGTYEQYF	TGCGCCAGCAGCTTGGACGGGACCTACGAGCAGTACTTC
TRBJ2-1	few	TRBV11-1	NA	CASSASVYNEQFF	TGTGCCAGCAGCGCCAGCGTATACAATGAGCAGTTCTTC
TRBJ1-1	once	TRBV2	NA	CARAGTTGVGHEAFF	TGTGCCAGGGCCGGGACAACCGGGGTAGGCCATGAAGCTTTCTTT
TRBJ2-7	few	TRBV19	NA	CASSIRGEFYEQYF	TGTGCCAGTAGTATACGCGGGGAATTCTACGAGCAGTACTTC
TRBJ2-1	NA	TRBV10-3	NA	CAISLRDEQFF	TGTGCCATCAGTCTGAGGGATGAGCAGTTCTTC
TRBJ1-2	NA	TRBV29-1	TRBD1	CGVETGTGIYGYTF	TGCGGCGTTGAAACGGGGACAGGGATCTATGGCTACACCTTC
TRBJ1-5	once	TRBV2	TRBD1	CASAPGGINQPQHF	TGTGCCAGCGCGCCAGGGGGCATCAATCAGCCCCAGCATTTT
TRBJ1-4	NA	TRBV7-8	NA	CASRKTPGYIEKLFF	TGTGCCAGCAGAAAGACACCAGGTTACATTGAAAAACTGTTTTTT
TRBJ2-3	NA	TRBV12-1	NA	CASSFEAPGLEEADTQYF	TGTGCCAGCAGCTTTGAGGCACCGGGACTAGAGGAGGCAGATACGCAGTATTTT
TRBJ1-5	NA	TRBV27	TRBD1	CASSQDRAGNQPQHF	TGTGCCAGCAGCCAAGACAGGGCGGGTAATCAGCCCCAGCATTTT
TRBJ2-6	NA	TRBV4-2	NA	CASSLPLGGANVLTF	TGTGCCAGCAGCCTCCCCCTGGGCGGGGCCAACGTCCTGACTTTC
TRBJ2-7	NA	TRBV6-4	NA	CASSSPGLSYEQYF	TGTGCCAGCTCCTCCCCGGGACTTTCCTACGAGCAGTACTTC
TRBJ1-1	few	TRBV6-1	NA	CASGLNTNTEAFF	TGTGCCAGCGGCCTTAATACGAACACTGAAGCTTTCTTT
TRBJ2-5	NA	TRBV7-3	TRBD2	CASSPGTRLAGETQYF	TGTGCCAGCAGCCCCGGAACGCGACTAGCGGGAGAGACCCAGTACTTC
TRBJ2-7	few	TRBV15	NA	CATSREAGTYEQYF	TGTGCCACCAGCAGAGAAGCAGGAACCTACGAGCAGTACTTC
TRBJ2-3	NA	TRBV5-1	TRBD2	CASSSDGTSTDTQYF	TGCGCCAGCAGCTCGGACGGGACTAGTACAGATACGCAGTATTTT
TRBJ2-1	NA	TRBV9	TRBD2	CASSVAGDYYNEQFF	TGTGCCAGCAGCGTAGCTGGGGACTACTACAATGAGCAGTTCTTC
TRBJ1-1	NA	TRBV5-1	NA	CASSLVEGGTEAFF	TGCGCCAGCAGCTTGGTGGAGGGAGGTACTGAAGCTTTCTTT
TRBJ1-1	NA	TRBV5-1	NA	CASSFRQGKGRGEAFF	TGCGCCAGCAGCTTTCGCCAGGGGAAGGGGCGCGGTGAAGCTTTCTTT
TRBJ2-7	NA	TRBV10-3	TRBD2	CAIRGLAGGYEQYF	TGTGCCATCAGGGGACTAGCGGGGGGGTACGAGCAGTACTTC
TRBJ1-1	few	TRBV5-8	NA	CASSLEPNTEAFF	TGTGCCAGCAGCTTGGAGCCGAACACTGAAGCTTTCTTT
TRBJ2-1	few	TRBV7-2	TRBD2	CASSLRSGGPNEQFF	TGTGCCAGCAGCTTACGTTCGGGAGGGCCCAATGAGCAGTTCTTC
TRBJ2-1	NA	TRBV11-2	TRBD2	CASSLFSGNYNEQFF	TGTGCCAGCAGCTTATTTAGCGGGAACTACAATGAGCAGTTCTTC
TRBJ2-1	NA	TRBV11-2	NA	CASSLDPGTTNEQFF	TGTGCCAGCAGCTTAGATCCTGGGACAACCAATGAGCAGTTCTTC